Following are 14 T cell receptor beta chains from one sample sequenced in a study of blood T cell repertoires in COVID-19. Repertoires were generated with immunoSEQ multiplex PCR, while TCRdb's copy carries only in-frame clones and drops some. The sample includes more than 90,000 clones, approximately 87% of them seen just once. Specimen: peripheral blood. Receptors originate from a man in his 70s who had recovered from COVID-19.

The gene calls are TRBV5-6 and TRBJ2-1; D is possibly TRBD1 (6 bases). Germline loops: CDR1 SGHDT, CDR2 YYEEEE. The V end lost 5 bases, the J end lost 4 bases, and 13 bases lay between the germline ends. The CDR3 extends over 14 amino acids. CDR3 bases: TGTGCCAGCAGTTCCACACAGGGTTACAATGAGCAGTTCTTC. It translates to CASSSTQGYNEQFF.

The rearrangement uses TRBV4-2 and TRBJ2-5; tentative D call: TRBD2 (6 bases). The germline V gene encodes CDR1 LGHNA and CDR2 YNFKEQ. Trimming stripped 4 bases from V and 0 bases from J, with 9 bases between. There are 14 residues in the CDR3. The CDR3 here is CASSLAGYQETQYF. The CDR3 DNA reads TGTGCCAGCAGCCTGGCGGGGTACCAAGAGACCCAGTACTTC.

The V gene is TRBV7-9, the J gene TRBJ2-3; 7 nucleotides line up with TRBD1. Germline V gives CDR1 SEHNR, CDR2 FQNEAQ (reference sequence). The CDR3 covers 15 residues. After removal of 5 bases from V and 0 bases from J, the junction contained 5 bases not matched to a gene. CDR3 DNA: TGTGCCAGCAGCCAAGGACAGGAGAGCACAGATACGCAGTATTTT. Protein: CASSQGQESTDTQYF. Supplemented by reference TRBV7-9 and TRBJ2-3, the full variable domain reads DTGVSQNPRHKITKRGQNVTFRCDPISEHNRLYWYRQTLGQGPEFLTYFQNEAQLEKSRLLSDRFSAERPKGSFSTLEIQRTEQGDSAMYLCASSQGQESTDTQYFGPGTRLTVL.

The rearrangement uses TRBV5-1 and TRBJ2-2, with D possibly being TRBD1 (5 bases). This CDR3 has 16 residues. V lost 2 bases and J lost 1, with 12 bases in between. CDR1 is SGHRS and CDR2 is YFSETQ in the germline V gene. The CDR3 DNA sequence: TGCGCCAGCAGCTTCTCCTCTGACAGGAACACCGGGGAGCTGTTTTTT. It encodes CASSFSSDRNTGELFF.

The chain recombines TRBV5-1 with TRBJ2-3; 13 bases map to TRBD2. The germline V gene encodes CDR1 SGHRS and CDR2 YFSETQ. V lost 3 bases and J lost 4; bases outside the gene matches: 5. This CDR3 has 16 amino acids. Here the CDR3 reads CASSSGLAGVSDTQYF. The CDR3, as DNA: TGCGCCAGCAGCTCTGGACTAGCGGGGGTCTCAGATACGCAGTATTTT.

The genes are TRBV5-6 and TRBJ1-2; the match to TRBD1 covers 7 bases. This CDR3 has 18 amino acids. Germline assignment: CDR1 SGHDT and CDR2 YYEEEE. V shed 3 bases and J 6 bases; nucleotides not matched to a gene: 20. CDR3 protein: CASSSYLLDRTKTDGYTF. The CDR3 DNA sequence: TGTGCCAGCAGCTCTTACTTATTGGACAGGACCAAGACGGATGGCTACACCTTC. Based on the CDR3 plus reference TRBV5-6 and TRBJ1-2, the full variable domain is DAGVTQSPTHLIKTRGQQVTLRCSPKSGHDTVSWYQQALGQGPQFIFQYYEEEERQRGNFPDRFSGHQFPNYSSELNVNALLLGDSALYLCASSSYLLDRTKTDGYTFGSGTRLTVV.

Only a few counts were recorded for this clone. The genes are TRBV27 and TRBJ2-7, with TRBD1 matching over 7 bases. V was clipped by 6 bases and J by 0 bases; unmatched bases: 5. The germline CDR1 and CDR2 sequences are MNHEY and SMNVEV (reference sequence). The CDR3 sequence is 14 residues long. CDR3 sequence reads: CASSLGQYSYEQYF. The CDR3, as DNA: TGTGCCAGCAGCTTGGGACAGTACTCCTACGAGCAGTACTTC.

This clone has just one count. The chain recombines TRBV5-1 with TRBJ1-4, with a tentative D call TRBD1 (5 bases). Germline values: CDR1 SGHRS, CDR2 YFSETQ. The V end was cut by 0 bases, the J end by 8 bases, with 11 bases between. This CDR3 contains 14 residues. The CDR3 DNA reads as TGCGCCAGCAGCTTGGCCCAGGGCGGCGAAAAACTGTTTTTT. It is translated as CASSLAQGGEKLFF.

This clone was seen just once. V and J are TRBV5-1 and TRBJ2-3; 9 nucleotides line up with TRBD1. The V gene end was trimmed by 4 bases and the J gene end by 5 bases; junction bases not matched to a gene: 5. The germline V gene has CDR1 SGHRS and CDR2 YFSETQ. This CDR3 has 14 amino acids. CDR3 amino acids: CASSIGTGIDTQYF. The DNA for the CDR3 is TGCGCCAGCAGCATTGGGACAGGGATAGATACGCAGTATTTT.

This clone was seen just once. The CDR3 spells CASSFQGMSYTF. The CDR3 DNA is TGTGCCAGCAGTTTCCAGGGTATGAGCTACACCTTC. The chain has TRBV27 and TRBJ1-2, with D possibly TRBD1 on 5 matching bases. Trimming took 3 bases from V and 9 from J, leaving 11 bases between them. The CDR3 runs to 12 residues. The germline V gene has CDR1 MNHEY and CDR2 SMNVEV (reference sequence).

The DNA of the CDR3 is TGTGCCTGGAGTGTAGGGGGGGCTGGAAACACCATATATTTT. Encoded protein: CAWSVGGAGNTIYF. The chain is built from TRBV30 and TRBJ1-3, with D tentatively TRBD1 (6 bases). V was pared by 0 bases and J by 2 bases, with 8 bases between. The CDR3 is made up of 14 amino acids. Germline V CDR1 and CDR2: GTSNPN, SVGIG (reference sequence).

The V gene is TRBV7-8, the J gene TRBJ2-1; 7 bases fit TRBD1. This CDR3 is built from 19 residues. V lost 5 bases to trimming and J lost 0 bases; unmatched junction nucleotides: 16. CDR1 and CDR2 (germline): SGHVS, FQNEAQ. The CDR3 sequence is CASSHRDSNKPSSYNEQFF. In DNA form, the CDR3 reads TGTGCCAGCAGCCATCGGGACAGCAACAAACCGAGCTCCTACAATGAGCAGTTCTTC.

V usage is TRBV5-1 and J usage is TRBJ1-4, with 7 bases aligning to TRBD1. After removal of 2 bases from V and 0 bases from J, the junction contained 4 bases not matched to a gene. The CDR3 covers 16 residues. CDR1 and CDR2 from the germline V gene are SGHRS and YFSETQ. CDR3 in amino acids: CASSFRQGATNEKLFF. The CDR3 nucleotides read TGCGCCAGCAGCTTTCGACAGGGTGCAACTAATGAAAAACTGTTTTTT.

V gene TRBV19 combines with J gene TRBJ1-5; 8 bases align to TRBD1. J was trimmed by 2 bases and V by 5 bases; bases with no gene match: 2. Germline V lookup: CDR1 LNHDA, CDR2 SQIVND (reference sequence). The CDR3 covers 14 residues. The CDR3 bases are TGTGCCAGTAGTCAGGGGGCGGGCAATCAGCCCCAGCATTTT. Translated, it gives CASSQGAGNQPQHF.